This TCR beta chain was identified during a study of cytomegalovirus exposure and HLA in healthy donors. General study points: In vitro, a few CMV-associated chains proved specific for CMV antigens.

Germline CDR1 MGHRA, CDR2 YSYEKL. V was shortened by 2 bases and J by 0 bases, with 19 bases between the two germline ends. There are 18 residues in the CDR3. This clone was picked up one time. Its target is unknown. It was with 60 Vbeta and 13 Jbeta primers that the PCR ran. Only in-frame clones appear in the TCRdb table, and some are missing; sequencing was by immunoSEQ multiplex PCR. The data hold more than 90,000 clones, with approximately 80% observed a single time. Unrecorded immune exposure was likely among donors, who were nominally healthy when sampled. The TCR was taken from a woman aged 25 to 39 in good health and CMV-seronegative. Sequencing used PBMCs. This chain uses TRBV4-1 with TRBJ1-1, with D uncertain. The DNA for the CDR3 is TGCGCCAGCAGCCAAAGTTTACAGCTTCTCTACATGAACACTGAAGCTTTCTTT. Residues: CASSQSLQLLYMNTEAFF.